This paragraph reports one T cell receptor (beta chain). Its antigen remains unidentified. The data stem from a study of regulatory T cells in long-lasting Graves disease. General study findings and limits: For persistent Graves' patients, TCR diversity was lower than for newly diagnosed ones. Clonotypes that were public and shared totalled 2,500 to 3,500 in persistent patients versus 850 to 1,000 in new patients.

Relying on iRepertoire HTBI primers and Arm-PCR of CDR3 regions, the team built TCR beta libraries. TCRdb processed the multiplex PCR reads anew with MiXCR; each CDR3 protein has one entry. This table has more than 400,000 distinct CDR3 sequences, 16% appearing once. As for time point: newly diagnosed GD, antithyroid drugs for less than 3 months. PBMC RNA served as the TCR library source. CDR3 length: 14 amino acids. CDR1 and CDR2 from the germline V gene are SGHKS and YYEKEE (reference sequence). Deletions cut 4 bases from V and 2 bases from J, with 12 bases between. These sequences were also reported in another study, on T cells in Graves' hyperthyroidism and ophthalmopathy. That publication notes: The blood repertoire included most of the expanded thyroid clonotypes above 0.001.

The sample in question was peripheral blood mononuclear cells (PBMCs), obtained at new diagnosis, from a patient treated with antithyroid drugs. V usage is TRBV5-5 and J usage is TRBJ1-1, with D unresolved. The TCR comes from a woman aged 25 to 45 with Graves disease. The CDR3 spells CASSNFTLNTEAFF. The CDR3 bases are TGTGCCAGCAGCAACTTTACGCTAAACACTGAAGCTTTCTTT. The variable domain in full, completed from reference TRBV5-5 and TRBJ1-1, reads DAGVTQSPTHLIKTRGQQVTLRCSPISGHKSVSWYQQVLGQGPQFIFQYYEKEERGRGNFPDRFSARQFPNYSSELNVNALLLGDSALYLCASSNFTLNTEAFFGQGTRLTVV.